These 15 T cell receptor beta chains were sequenced from one sample in a study of control samples from healthy donors and cancer patients (dated by TCRdb to about 2020). The library relied on the immunoSEQ multiplex PCR assay. What TCRdb holds here is the immuneACCESS table cut down to in-frame rearrangements. Part of the clones is not present; checked against another copy, under half of the missing clones reflect an unresolved V gene, and the others are unexplained. This sample has fewer than 200,000 clones in its table, and approximately 96% of those were observed once. The top ten clonotypes cover just over 1% of the sample. The material sequenced was blood. The receptors come from a woman in her thirties in good health.

The chain recombines TRBV10-3 with TRBJ2-3; D not certain. Trimming cost V 3 bases and J 4 bases, with 8 bases left between them. The CDR3 covers 13 residues. Germline lookup yields CDR1 ENHRY and CDR2 SYGVKD. This chain's CDR3 is CAISEGSPDTQYF. Written as DNA, the CDR3 is TGTGCCATCAGTGAAGGCAGCCCAGATACGCAGTATTTT.

This clone was recorded once. V is TRBV27 and J is TRBJ1-5; D perhaps matches TRBD1 (5 bases). The CDR3 runs 15 residues. Between the trimmed V and J ends, which lost 4 bases and 1 base, there was a span of 11 bases. The germline V gene encodes CDR1 MNHEY and CDR2 SMNVEV (reference sequence). The CDR3 DNA follows: TGTGCCAGCAGTTACACCAGGGACAGCAATCAGCCCCAGCATTTT. Its protein is CASSYTRDSNQPQHF.

This chain's CDR3 is CASSLGLSPMDGYTF. In DNA form, the CDR3 reads TGTGCCAGCAGCTTAGGGTTATCGCCGATGGATGGCTACACCTTC. This sequence joins TRBV7-8 and TRBJ1-2; D not resolved. The CDR3 sequence is 15 residues long. Germline V CDR1 and CDR2: SGHVS, FQNEAQ. The V gene lost 1 base and the J gene lost 6 bases, with 15 bases spanning the gap.

The chain uses TRBV7-9 and TRBJ1-3; D uncertain. Germline CDR1 is SEHNR and CDR2 is FQNEAQ (reference sequence). The CDR3 is 14 residues long. V was cut by 6 bases and J by 1 base, with 10 bases left in between. The CDR3 DNA reads as TGTGCCAGCAGGGACGGACTGTCTGGAAACACCATATATTTT. Its protein is CASRDGLSGNTIYF.

The chain is built from TRBV10-3 and TRBJ1-2; 7 nucleotides align to TRBD1. This CDR3 has 12 residues. Per germline, CDR1 ENHRY and CDR2 SYGVKD. Trimming removed 7 bases from V and 9 bases from J; junction bases left unmatched: 8. DNA for the CDR3: TGTGCCATCACTTCAGGGGGATCTAGCTACACCTTC. The encoded protein is CAITSGGSSYTF.

The V call is TRBV5-1, the J call TRBJ1-1, with unresolved D. The CDR3 runs to 15 residues. The germline V gene encodes CDR1 SGHRS and CDR2 YFSETQ. V was clipped by 0 bases and J by 0 bases, with 9 bases between them. The CDR3 region is CASSLESRMNTEAFF. The CDR3 region has the DNA TGCGCCAGCAGCTTGGAATCCAGGATGAACACTGAAGCTTTCTTT.

The chain combines TRBV4-1 with TRBJ2-5; D gene unclear. Trimming took off 3 bases at V and 7 bases at J, with 12 bases between the two ends. This CDR3 comprises 13 residues. CDR1 is MGHRA and CDR2 is YSYEKL in the germline V gene. CDR3 sequence: CASSHGDPGTQYF. The CDR3 DNA reads TGCGCCAGCAGCCATGGGGATCCGGGGACCCAGTACTTC.

This rearrangement joins TRBV19 to TRBJ1-4; weak D call: TRBD1 (5 bases). V dropped 6 bases and J dropped 6 bases, with 14 bases sitting between them. The CDR3 length is 14 residues. Germline CDR1 is LNHDA and CDR2 is SQIVND (reference sequence). The CDR3 coding sequence is TGTGCCAGTAGCCATCACGAGGGGTATGAAAAACTGTTTTTT. Amino acid sequence: CASSHHEGYEKLFF. Full variable domain (remainder filled in from reference TRBV19 and TRBJ1-4): DGGITQSPKYLFRKEGQNVTLSCEQNLNHDAMYWYRQDPGQGLRLIYYSQIVNDFQKGDIAEGYSVSREKKESFPLTVTSAQKNPTAFYLCASSHHEGYEKLFFGSGTQLSVL.

This chain joins TRBV12-3 or TRBV12-4 and TRBJ1-2; D ambiguous. The length of the CDR3 is 13 residues. Deletions cut 3 bases from V and 2 bases from J, with 7 bases between. CDR3 sequence reads: CASSFGENYGYTF. As DNA, the CDR3 is TGTGCCAGCAGTTTTGGTGAGAACTATGGCTACACCTTC.

V gene TRBV4-1 combines with J gene TRBJ1-4; TRBD1 matches at 7 bases. Germline V gene data show CDR1 as MGHRA and CDR2 as YSYEKL. V shed 3 bases and J 4 bases; nucleotides not matched to a gene: 2. The CDR3 totals 14 residues. CDR3 region: CASSQTGLNEKLFF. CDR3 nucleotides: TGCGCCAGCAGCCAGACAGGGCTTAATGAAAAACTGTTTTTT.

This chain links TRBV6-1 with TRBJ1-6; no definite D call. Between the trimmed V and J ends, which lost 3 bases and 8 bases, there was a span of 11 bases. CDR1 and CDR2 (germline): MNHNS, SASEGT. CDR3 length: 14 amino acids. CDR3: CASSDIAGDSPLHF. CDR3 DNA: TGTGCCAGCAGTGACATCGCAGGCGATTCACCCCTCCACTTT.

V usage is TRBV4-2 and J usage is TRBJ1-4, with 9 positions matching TRBD1. The CDR3 sequence is 19 residues long. With V trimmed by 4 bases and J by 5 bases, 17 bases remained unmatched. From germline, CDR1 is LGHNA and CDR2 YNFKEQ. CDR3 sequence reads: CASSPIQGASPAANEKLFF. CDR3 nucleotide sequence: TGTGCCAGCAGCCCTATACAGGGGGCGAGCCCAGCCGCGAATGAAAAACTGTTTTTT.

The genes are TRBV18 and TRBJ1-1; TRBD1 matches 7 bases. The CDR3 runs 14 residues. CDR1 is KGHSH and CDR2 is LQKENI in the germline V gene. After removal of 4 bases from V and 7 bases from J, the junction contained 9 bases not matched to a gene. The CDR3: CASSLRTGANEAFF. The CDR3, as DNA: TGTGCCAGCTCACTCAGAACAGGGGCAAATGAAGCTTTCTTT.

The chain is built from TRBV30 and TRBJ1-6; 7 bases align to TRBD1. Germline CDR1 is GTSNPN and CDR2 is SVGIG (reference sequence). V was clipped by 1 base and J by 5 bases; unmatched bases: 2. The CDR3 has 14 amino acids. The CDR3 here is CAWSGQGHNSPLHF. Here the CDR3 DNA reads TGTGCCTGGAGTGGACAGGGCCATAATTCACCCCTCCACTTT.

The V and J genes are TRBV6-5 and TRBJ1-2; weak D call: TRBD1 (5 bases). This CDR3 is 13 amino acids long. Trimming took 5 bases from V and 4 from J, leaving 11 bases between them. Germline loops: CDR1 MNHEY, CDR2 SVGAGI. The CDR3 DNA reads as TGTGCCAGCAGTCGGGACGGACCCTATGGCTACACCTTC. Its translation is CASSRDGPYGYTF.